One and the same sample provided the 27 T cell receptor beta chains below, sequenced in a study of T cells in Graves' hyperthyroidism and ophthalmopathy (dated by TCRdb to the late 2010s). Receptor libraries were prepared by multiplex PCR. Instrument on record: Illumina HiSeq 2000. The TCR beta CDR3 regions were amplified from RNA transcripts. The first round of RT-PCR for the TCR CDR3 was performed with the HTBI primer set and the Qiagen OneStep RT-PCR kit. The public reads were reprocessed in TCRdb via fastp at Q25 and MiXCR, keeping in-frame beta chains. Identical CDR3 proteins give one entry, which carries the most common genes and DNA. The sample table contains some 300,000 distinct CDR3 sequences; only one count was recorded for 15% to 20% of them. The ten most abundant clones make up about 35% of the sample. Sequenced material: blood. The receptors originated from a man in his fifties with Graves' ophthalmopathy.

This clonotype was observed many times. The V gene is TRBV6-1, the J gene TRBJ2-5; 10 bases align to TRBD2. Per the germline V gene, CDR1 is MNHNS and CDR2 is SASEGT. Trimming at V came to 4 bases and at J to 2 bases, leaving 7 bases not matched to a gene. CDR3 length: 16 residues. CDR3 amino acids: CASSVLAGSGQETQYF. CDR3 in DNA: TGTGCCAGCAGTGTACTAGCGGGGAGTGGGCAAGAGACCCAGTACTTC.

The chain is built from TRBV9 and TRBJ2-7; TRBD2 is a possible D gene (5 bases). The CDR3 spans 15 residues. CDR1 and CDR2 (germline): SGDLS, YYNGEE. V lost 3 bases to trimming and J lost 2 bases, with 15 bases between them. As DNA, the CDR3 is TGTGCCAGCAGCGCGTCGTGGAGCGGCACCTACGAGCAGTACTTC. This gives the protein CASSASWSGTYEQYF.

The J gene is TRBJ1-2, the V gene TRBV11-2; 8 bases line up with TRBD1. The length of the CDR3 is 13 residues. CDR1 is SGHAT and CDR2 is FQNNGV in the germline V gene. V dropped 7 bases and J dropped 8; count of bases not matched to a gene: 9. The CDR3 DNA follows: TGTGCCAGCACCTCTGGACAGGGCCGAGGCTACACCTTC. Amino acid sequence: CASTSGQGRGYTF.

This clonotype has ten or more counts. V usage is TRBV2 and J usage is TRBJ2-7; the D gene is possibly TRBD1 (6 bases). The CDR3 is made up of 13 amino acids. Germline loops: CDR1 SNHLY, CDR2 FYNNEI. V was pared by 7 bases and J by 1 base, with 11 bases between. Here the CDR3 reads CASMWGRSYEQYF. As DNA, the CDR3 is TGTGCCAGCATGTGGGGGCGATCCTACGAGCAGTACTTC.

In this sample, this clonotype turned up a few times. The V gene is TRBV6-5, the J gene TRBJ1-3; D might be TRBD1 (5 bases). V dropped 0 bases and J dropped 4 bases, with 13 bases sitting between them. Germline V gene data show CDR1 as MNHEY and CDR2 as SVGAGI. There are 16 residues in the CDR3. CDR3 amino acids: CASSYSTGPGGNTIYF. Here the CDR3 DNA reads TGTGCCAGCAGTTACTCCACAGGCCCGGGGGGAAACACCATATATTTT.

This clonotype was observed a handful of times. V usage is TRBV30 and J usage is TRBJ1-6; weak D call: TRBD1 (5 bases). This CDR3 region has 14 residues. The germline CDR1 and CDR2 sequences are GTSNPN and SVGIG (reference sequence). V was trimmed by 0 bases and J by 7 bases, leaving 10 bases between them. CDR3 protein: CAWSVPGSNSPLHF. The CDR3 DNA reads as TGTGCCTGGAGTGTACCAGGGAGCAATTCACCCCTCCACTTT.

V usage is TRBV20-1 and J usage is TRBJ2-3; 7 bases map to TRBD1. The CDR3 loop spans 17 amino acids. The V and J ends lost 0 bases and 3 bases, in that order; junction bases with no gene match: 12. Germline CDR1 reads DFQATT; CDR2 reads SNEGSKA (reference sequence). The CDR3 bases are TGCAGTGCTAGAGATGCCCTACAGACAGGGCGGACAGATACGCAGTATTTT. Amino acids: CSARDALQTGRTDTQYF.

This clonotype was seen repeatedly, ten times or more. The chain links TRBV28 to TRBJ1-2; TRBD1 matches at 8 bases. Trimming at V came to 6 bases and at J to 5 bases, leaving 5 bases not matched to a gene. The CDR3 totals 13 residues. Germline loops: CDR1 MDHEN, CDR2 SYDVKM. The DNA for the CDR3 is TGTGCCAGCAGAGCGGACAGGGCATATGGCTACACCTTC. Protein sequence: CASRADRAYGYTF.

The chain is built from TRBV27 and TRBJ2-2; TRBD2 agrees at 8 bases. This CDR3 region has 17 residues. Germline CDR1 MNHEY, CDR2 SMNVEV (reference sequence). J was trimmed by 5 bases and V by 5 bases; bases with no gene match: 13. Written as DNA, the CDR3 is TGTGCCAGCAGTCCCCGACTGGCGGGAGGAGGGACCGGGGAGCTGTTTTTT. It is translated as CASSPRLAGGGTGELFF.

On this clonotype itself: With a much larger clone just one base away, this may be a read error. The chain employs TRBV28 and TRBJ2-3, with 8 bases identical to TRBD2. V lost 7 bases, J lost 5 bases, and 11 bases stayed unmatched. The germline V gene has CDR1 MDHEN and CDR2 SYDVKM. The CDR3 covers 15 residues. The chain's CDR3 is CASTAGTRHQDTQYF. DNA of the CDR3: TGTGCCAGCACAGCCGGGACTAGGCACCAAGATACGCAGTATTTT.

This clonotype was recorded many times. The chain is built from TRBV6-5 and TRBJ1-5; weak D call: TRBD1 (5 bases). This CDR3 contains 14 residues. V was cut by 4 bases and J by 2 bases, with 9 bases left in between. Germline-derived CDR1 and CDR2 are MNHEY and SVGAGI. CDR3 sequence reads: CASSSPGRNQPQHF. The CDR3 region has the DNA TGTGCCAGCAGTTCGCCGGGGCGCAATCAGCCCCAGCATTTT.

In its sample, this clonotype was seen many times. This chain joins TRBV18 and TRBJ1-3; a weak D match, TRBD1 (5 bases). CDR1 and CDR2 from the germline V gene are KGHSH and LQKENI. V was shortened by 4 bases and J by 2 bases, with 12 bases between the two germline ends. The CDR3 runs 15 residues. The CDR3 DNA follows: TGTGCCAGCTCACTCACAGGCACGGCTGGAAACACCATATATTTT. It is translated as CASSLTGTAGNTIYF.

This clonotype was seen repeatedly, ten times or more. The chain carries TRBV20-1 and TRBJ2-3, with TRBD2 identical over 9 bases. CDR1 and CDR2 (germline): DFQATT, SNEGSKA (reference sequence). There are 15 residues in the CDR3. With V trimmed by 1 base and J by 1 base, 3 bases remained unmatched. The CDR3 sequence is CSARALAGRTDTQYF. The CDR3 DNA sequence: TGCAGTGCTAGAGCACTAGCGGGCCGCACAGATACGCAGTATTTT.

In its sample, this clonotype was seen a few times. V usage is TRBV29-1 and J usage is TRBJ1-5; 8 bases match TRBD1. The CDR3 runs to 13 residues. Germline V gene data show CDR1 as SQVTM and CDR2 as ANQGSEA. Unmatched junction bases numbered 12, after V lost 7 bases and J lost 10 bases. The CDR3 DNA follows: TGCAGCGCCGCCCGGACAGGGTTTATACCCCAGCATTTT. Its protein product is CSAARTGFIPQHF. Drawing the rest from reference TRBV29-1 and TRBJ1-5, the complete variable domain is SAVISQKPSRDICQRGTSLTIQCQVDSQVTMMFWYRQQPGQSLTLIATANQGSEATYESGFVIDKFPISRPNLTFSTLTVSNMSPEDSSIYLCSAARTGFIPQHFGDGTRLSIL.

There are a few counts of this clonotype. V gene TRBV5-1 combines with J gene TRBJ2-5; D might be TRBD1 (7 bases). V shed 0 bases and J shed 2 bases, with 11 bases lying between them. CDR1 and CDR2 (germline): SGHRS, YFSETQ. This CDR3 spans 15 amino acids. The CDR3 coding sequence is TGCGCCAGCAGCTTGGCGGGGGACAGACAAGAGACCCAGTACTTC. It is translated as CASSLAGDRQETQYF.

This clonotype was observed at least ten times. This chain links TRBV7-3 with TRBJ2-5; D is unresolved. CDR3 length equals 14 residues. CDR1 and CDR2 from the germline V gene are SGHTA and FQGTGA. The V and J ends lost 4 bases and 7 bases respectively, with 16 bases between them. CDR3 coding DNA: TGTGCCAGCAGCTCCCTTGGGCTCGGTTCGACCCAGTACTTC. This translates into CASSSLGLGSTQYF.

The chain combines TRBV29-1 with TRBJ1-1; 7 nucleotides agree with TRBD1. CDR3 length equals 15 residues. The V gene's germline CDR1 is SQVTM and CDR2 ANQGSEA. V lost 3 bases to trimming and J lost 3 bases; unmatched junction nucleotides: 10. This CDR3 reads CSVDPQGIFDTEAFF. The CDR3 region has the DNA TGCAGCGTTGATCCACAGGGGATTTTTGACACTGAAGCTTTCTTT.

This clonotype was counted many times. The chain recombines TRBV30 with TRBJ1-5; D is unclear. Per the germline V gene, CDR1 is GTSNPN and CDR2 is SVGIG (reference sequence). Deletions cut 4 bases from V and 4 bases from J, with 14 bases between. The length of the CDR3 is 14 residues. In nucleotides, the CDR3 is TGTGCCTGGAAGCGGAACAGTGGTAATCAGCCCCAGCATTTT. It specifies CAWKRNSGNQPQHF.

In DNA, the CDR3 is TGTGCCACCAGACTAGGGATTAACACCGGGGAGCTGTTTTTT. The encoded protein is CATRLGINTGELFF. V is TRBV12-3 or TRBV12-4 and J is TRBJ2-2; TRBD2 is a possible D gene (6 bases). The CDR3 sequence is 14 residues long. V gave up 10 bases and J gave up 2 bases, with 14 bases separating them.

This clonotype showed up many times. V is TRBV5-1 and J is TRBJ1-1; the D is unclear. Germline CDR1 is SGHRS and CDR2 is YFSETQ. The CDR3 is made up of 12 amino acids. Trimming left V 5 bases short and J 8 bases short, with 13 bases between. The CDR3: CASSIGGNEAFF. The CDR3 region has the DNA TGCGCCAGCAGTATTGGAGGAAACGAAGCTTTCTTT.

In this sample, this clonotype turned up many times. The chain combines TRBV9 with TRBJ2-2; no reliable D call. This CDR3 has 13 amino acids. V was trimmed by 3 bases and J by 5 bases, leaving 8 bases between them. Germline V gene data show CDR1 as SGDLS and CDR2 as YYNGEE. Here the CDR3 DNA reads TGTGCCAGCAGCGCCCTTATTACCGGGGAGCTGTTTTTT. It specifies CASSALITGELFF. The variable domain in full, completed from reference TRBV9 and TRBJ2-2, reads DSGVTQTPKHLITATGQRVTLRCSPRSGDLSVYWYQQSLDQGLQFLIQYYNGEERAKGNILERFSAQQFPDLHSELNLSSLELGDSALYFCASSALITGELFFGEGSRLTVL.

With respect to this clonotype: One end of the junction does not line up with germline, which may come from a read error. The chain uses TRBV7-7 and TRBJ2-5, with 7 positions matching TRBD2. Germline V gives CDR1 SSHAT, CDR2 FNYEAQ (reference sequence). CDR3 size: 14 residues. The CDR3 coding sequence is TGTGCTAGCAGCTTAAGCGGGAAGCGAGAGACCCAGTACTTC. Protein product: CASSLSGKRETQYF.

This clonotype was found many times. J is TRBJ2-7 and V is TRBV5-1, with 7 bases identical to TRBD2. The V gene end was trimmed by 0 bases and the J gene end by 2 bases; junction bases not matched to a gene: 8. The V gene's germline CDR1 is SGHRS and CDR2 YFSETQ. The length of the CDR3 is 16 residues. The CDR3 sequence is CASSLGGGLTAYEQYF. In DNA form, the CDR3 reads TGCGCCAGCAGCTTGGGGGGGGGACTGACAGCCTACGAGCAGTACTTC.

The table lists this clonotype with a few counts. The V call is TRBV5-1, the J call TRBJ2-7; TRBD2 agrees at 10 bases. Germline assignment: CDR1 SGHRS and CDR2 YFSETQ. Trimming removed 5 bases from V and 3 bases from J; junction bases left unmatched: 17. The CDR3 runs 18 residues. CDR3 nucleotides: TGCGCCAGCAGGACCAACCCCGACCTAGCGGGGGACTTCTACGAGCAGTACTTC. It is translated as CASRTNPDLAGDFYEQYF.

This clonotype was recorded many times. The chain has TRBV2 and TRBJ1-1; the match to TRBD1 covers 8 bases. This CDR3 is 13 amino acids long. CDR1 is SNHLY and CDR2 is FYNNEI in the germline V gene. The V gene end was trimmed by 7 bases and the J gene end by 4 bases; junction bases not matched to a gene: 5. CDR3 residues: CASNHRGSTEAFF. The CDR3, as DNA: TGTGCCAGCAATCACAGGGGGTCCACTGAAGCTTTCTTT.

This clonotype was seen more than once but under ten times. This chain connects TRBV6-1 to TRBJ2-3, with TRBD2 as a possible D gene (5 bases). Germline CDR1 MNHNS, CDR2 SASEGT. V lost 8 bases and J 6 bases, leaving 27 bases between the germline ends. CDR3 length: 17 residues. The CDR3 loop reads CASAKELASGLRDTQYF. CDR3 DNA: TGTGCCAGCGCTAAGGAACTTGCCAGCGGACTGAGGGATACGCAGTATTTT.

This clonotype was seen a handful of times. The rearrangement joins TRBV10-1 to TRBJ2-5; D gene unclear. The CDR3 totals 11 residues. Per germline, CDR1 WNHNN and CDR2 SYGVQD (reference sequence). Between the trimmed V and J ends, which lost 3 bases and 9 bases, there was a span of 8 bases. The CDR3 nucleotides are TGCGCCAGCAGTGACGGTCCCTCCCAGTACTTC. It is translated as CASSDGPSQYF.